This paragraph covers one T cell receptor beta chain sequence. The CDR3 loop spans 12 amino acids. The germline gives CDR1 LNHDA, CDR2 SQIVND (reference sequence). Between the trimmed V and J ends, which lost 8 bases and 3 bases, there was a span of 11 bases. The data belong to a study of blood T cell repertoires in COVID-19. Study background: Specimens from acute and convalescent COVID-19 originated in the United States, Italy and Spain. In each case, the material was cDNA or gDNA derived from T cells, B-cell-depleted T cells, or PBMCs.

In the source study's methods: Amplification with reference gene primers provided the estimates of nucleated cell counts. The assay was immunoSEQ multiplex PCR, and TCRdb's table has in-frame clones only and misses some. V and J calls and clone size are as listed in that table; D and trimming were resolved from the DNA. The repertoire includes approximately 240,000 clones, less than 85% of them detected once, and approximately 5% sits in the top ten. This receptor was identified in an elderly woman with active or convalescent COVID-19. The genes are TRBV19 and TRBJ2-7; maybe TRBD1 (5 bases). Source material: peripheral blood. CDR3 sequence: CASGQGLYEQYF. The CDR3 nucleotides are TGTGCCAGTGGTCAGGGTCTCTACGAGCAGTACTTC.